This T cell receptor (beta chain) comes out of a study of T cell repertoires in cytomegalovirus infection. Study results and limitations: In two of eight donors, the top clonotype was HLA-C-restricted CMV-specific. The study identified carriers of CMV plus the relevant HLA from cumulative public TCR beta family frequency.

This clonotype was observed at least ten times. No antigen is known for it. TCRdb redid the calling of the reads with MiXCR, one entry per CDR3 protein. The sample includes almost 550,000 distinct CDR3 sequences, 15% to 20% of them seen just once. V shed 6 bases and J shed 3 bases, with 14 bases lying between them. There are 14 residues in the CDR3. Per germline, CDR1 MDHEN and CDR2 SYDVKM. The receptor's source is a human donor in good health (CMV status not recorded). Some clones in this sample may be carry-over from other donors' samples. Sequencing was performed on CD8+ T cells from PBMCs. V and J are TRBV28 and TRBJ1-2; maybe TRBD1 (6 bases). CDR3: CASSQEGGYYGYTF. The CDR3 coding sequence is TGTGCCAGCAGCCAGGAGGGGGGCTACTATGGCTACACCTTC.